The 4 T cell receptor beta chains listed next were all sequenced from one sample in a study of shared clonotypes between healthy human individuals (dated by TCRdb to 2018 to 2021). Receptor libraries were prepared by the immunoSEQ multiplex PCR assay. Sourced from immuneACCESS, this table was stored by TCRdb with only in-frame sequences that have V and J called. A share of the clones is absent; for the studies checked, an unresolved V gene accounts for under half, and the remainder has no known explanation. This sample has some 900,000 clones in its table, and 76% of those were observed once. The top ten hold approximately 1.5% of the sample. The specimen sequenced was memory CD4+ T cells sorted from blood. The label giving this sample's cell subset or site can be read as: CD45RA-negative fraction. The source is a man aged 18 to 29 in good health.

In its sample, this clone was seen a few times. The V gene is TRBV30, the J gene TRBJ2-6, with 7 nucleotides matching TRBD1. Trimming removed 2 bases from V and 4 bases from J; junction bases left unmatched: 2. The V gene's germline CDR1 is GTSNPN and CDR2 SVGIG (reference sequence). The CDR3 loop spans 14 amino acids. The CDR3, as DNA: TGTGCCTGGAGTAGAGGGGGCGGGGCCAACGTCCTGACTTTC. Amino acid sequence: CAWSRGGGANVLTF.

The rearrangement uses TRBV21-1 and TRBJ1-1; the D call of TRBD1 is as the table states it, not checked on the DNA. TRBV21-1 is a recognized pseudogene. CDR3 length: 13 amino acids. CDR3 DNA sequence: TGTGCCAGCAGCAAAGGGGGGCGAACTGAAGCTTTCTTT. This translates into CASSKGGRTEAFF.

The J gene is TRBJ1-1, the V gene TRBV19; D ambiguous. Trimming took off 5 bases at V and 4 bases at J, with 14 bases between the two ends. CDR1 is LNHDA and CDR2 is SQIVND in the germline V gene (reference sequence). This CDR3 has 14 amino acids. The CDR3 region is CASSPKRFGTEAFF. The CDR3 DNA sequence: TGTGCCAGTAGTCCCAAGAGGTTCGGCACTGAAGCTTTCTTT.

This chain links TRBV2 with TRBJ2-5, with D possibly matching TRBD1 (5 bases). The germline V gene encodes CDR1 SNHLY and CDR2 FYNNEI. The V gene lost 4 bases and the J gene lost 8 bases, with 8 bases spanning the gap. The CDR3 runs to 11 residues. The CDR3 coding sequence is TGTGCCAGCAGTGGTCAGGGAACCCAGTACTTC. Its protein product is CASSGQGTQYF.